This TCR beta chain was identified during a study of T cell responses to AZD1222 COVID-19 vaccine. Across the study: Second-dose intervals near 4 or 12 weeks were combined.

CDR3 length equals 15 residues. Germline CDR1 reads SGHAT; CDR2 reads FQNNGV. The V end lost 1 base, the J end lost 4 bases, and 14 bases lay between the germline ends. Produced via immunoSEQ multiplex PCR; TCRdb's table is partial and in-frame only. There are 80,000 or so clones in the sample; about 85% occur only once, and about 1.4% lies in the top ten. The material sequenced was peripheral blood, taken on day 0 of AZD1222 vaccination. The V call is TRBV11-2, the J call TRBJ2-7, with D maybe TRBD1 (8 bases). The TCR sequence derives from an adult in good health. The DNA of the CDR3 is TGTGCCAGCAGCTTAGGACAGGGGAGGGGATACGAGCAGTACTTC. It translates to CASSLGQGRGYEQYF.